This is a list of T cell receptor beta chains from one sample in a study of post-analysis software for immune sequencing data. TCRdb independently ran MiXCR on the PCR reads; one entry per CDR3 protein. The sample lists 750,000 to 950,000 distinct CDR3 sequences, roughly 50% occurring once. Sequences were obtained from blood. These receptors all stem from a girl aged 10-17 years with multiple sclerosis. The CDR3 runs from the conserved cysteine through the conserved F or W. Each record gives: J gene, clone size, CDR3 length, D gene, V gene, CDR3 DNA, CDR3 protein. The D gene is left open where the match is weak. Some rows have no size entry. The others give once, few or many, or a class for an expanded clone.

j_call: TRBJ1-2
clone_size: once
cdr3_length: 15
d_call: NA
v_call: TRBV9
cdr3_nt: TGTGCCAGCAGCGTAGGGCGGATCACCAGCTATGGCTACACCTTC
cdr3_aa: CASSVGRITSYGYTF

j_call: TRBJ2-4
clone_size: few
cdr3_length: 14
d_call: NA
v_call: TRBV7-9
cdr3_nt: TGTGCCAGCAGCCCGGGGGCTAGAGGAAACATTCAGTACTTC
cdr3_aa: CASSPGARGNIQYF

j_call: TRBJ2-1
clone_size: few
cdr3_length: 14
d_call: NA
v_call: TRBV5-5
cdr3_nt: TGTGCCAGCAGCTTGGACAGTAACTACAATGAGCAGTTCTTC
cdr3_aa: CASSLDSNYNEQFF

j_call: TRBJ2-7
clone_size: NA
cdr3_length: 12
d_call: TRBD1
v_call: TRBV6-5
cdr3_nt: TGTGCCAGCGCCGACAGGGAATACGAGCAGTACTTC
cdr3_aa: CASADREYEQYF

j_call: TRBJ1-4
clone_size: NA
cdr3_length: 16
d_call: NA
v_call: TRBV6-5
cdr3_nt: TGTGCCAGCAGTTACGGGGGACATCCAACTAATGAAAAACTGTTTTTT
cdr3_aa: CASSYGGHPTNEKLFF

j_call: TRBJ2-1
clone_size: few
cdr3_length: 14
d_call: NA
v_call: TRBV20-1
cdr3_nt: TGCAGTGGCGCGAAGCGGACCTCCTACAATGAGCAGTTCTTC
cdr3_aa: CSGAKRTSYNEQFF

j_call: TRBJ2-5
clone_size: few
cdr3_length: 17
d_call: TRBD2
v_call: TRBV27
cdr3_nt: TGTGCCAGCGGCCCGGGGAGGGCCCTCCTGTACCAAGAGACCCAGTACTTC
cdr3_aa: CASGPGRALLYQETQYF

j_call: TRBJ1-2
clone_size: NA
cdr3_length: 19
d_call: TRBD1
v_call: TRBV7-2
cdr3_nt: TGTGCCAGCAGCTTAGGGGGTGGTGCCAGGGGGGAAGGAGACTATGGCTACACCTTC
cdr3_aa: CASSLGGGARGEGDYGYTF

j_call: TRBJ2-3
clone_size: few
cdr3_length: 12
d_call: TRBD1
v_call: TRBV5-5
cdr3_nt: TGTGCCAGCAGCACAGGGGGAGATACGCAGTATTTT
cdr3_aa: CASSTGGDTQYF

j_call: TRBJ2-7
clone_size: NA
cdr3_length: 16
d_call: NA
v_call: TRBV3-1
cdr3_nt: TGTGCCAGCAGCCTAGAGGGGGGAGAATCGATACGAAAGCAGTACTTC
cdr3_aa: CASSLEGGESIRKQYF

j_call: TRBJ1-2
clone_size: NA
cdr3_length: 15
d_call: NA
v_call: TRBV5-6
cdr3_nt: TGTGCCAGCAGCTTCGCTCGGGACACCCTCTATGGCTACACCTTC
cdr3_aa: CASSFARDTLYGYTF

j_call: TRBJ2-1
clone_size: NA
cdr3_length: 15
d_call: NA
v_call: TRBV29-1
cdr3_nt: TGCAGCGTGAGGGGGAACAGGCCCCGAGGAAATGAGCAGTTCTTC
cdr3_aa: CSVRGNRPRGNEQFF

j_call: TRBJ2-7
clone_size: NA
cdr3_length: 16
d_call: NA
v_call: TRBV5-1
cdr3_nt: TGCGCCAGCAGCTTGTTTTGGCTGAGAGAAGGCTACGAGCAGTACTTC
cdr3_aa: CASSLFWLREGYEQYF

j_call: TRBJ2-7
clone_size: NA
cdr3_length: 13
d_call: NA
v_call: TRBV29-1
cdr3_nt: TGCAGCGTTGGGTCTAGCGTCTCCTACGAGCAGTACTTC
cdr3_aa: CSVGSSVSYEQYF

j_call: TRBJ2-1
clone_size: NA
cdr3_length: 15
d_call: NA
v_call: TRBV2
cdr3_nt: TGTGCCAGCCGCGGAGTCAGGGATACCTACAATGAGCAGTTCTTC
cdr3_aa: CASRGVRDTYNEQFF

j_call: TRBJ1-1
clone_size: NA
cdr3_length: 14
d_call: NA
v_call: TRBV5-6
cdr3_nt: TGTGCCAGCAGCTTTAGTCCGGGATCCACTGAAGCTTTCTTT
cdr3_aa: CASSFSPGSTEAFF

j_call: TRBJ2-2
clone_size: NA
cdr3_length: 12
d_call: NA
v_call: TRBV28
cdr3_nt: TGTGCCAGCAGTCATCGATACCGGGAGCTGTTTTTT
cdr3_aa: CASSHRYRELFF

j_call: TRBJ2-5
clone_size: NA
cdr3_length: 17
d_call: TRBD2
v_call: TRBV20-1
cdr3_nt: TGCAGTGCTAGAGATCGGCCTAGCGGGGGCTTCCGGGAGACCCAGTACTTC
cdr3_aa: CSARDRPSGGFRETQYF

j_call: TRBJ2-1
clone_size: NA
cdr3_length: 14
d_call: NA
v_call: TRBV14
cdr3_nt: TGTGCCAGCAGCCAAGTGGGGGGCCAGGGTGAGCAGTTCTTC
cdr3_aa: CASSQVGGQGEQFF

j_call: TRBJ2-3
clone_size: NA
cdr3_length: 17
d_call: TRBD2
v_call: TRBV20-1
cdr3_nt: TGCAGTGCTAGAGATCAAAAGCGGGGGGGCATGACAGATACGCAGTATTTT
cdr3_aa: CSARDQKRGGMTDTQYF

j_call: TRBJ2-5
clone_size: many
cdr3_length: 10
d_call: NA
v_call: TRBV29-1
cdr3_nt: TGCAGCGTTGGCGAGGGGGAGCAGTACTTC
cdr3_aa: CSVGEGEQYF

j_call: TRBJ2-3
clone_size: once
cdr3_length: 16
d_call: NA
v_call: TRBV5-1
cdr3_nt: TGCGCCAGCAGCTTGGGGTTGCAGACCCGCACAGATACGCAGTATTTT
cdr3_aa: CASSLGLQTRTDTQYF

j_call: TRBJ2-6
clone_size: NA
cdr3_length: 19
d_call: NA
v_call: TRBV5-1
cdr3_nt: TGCGCCAGCAGCTTGGAGGGTCAGGGGCTGTTTACTGGGGCCAACGTCCTGACTTTC
cdr3_aa: CASSLEGQGLFTGANVLTF